This TCR beta chain came from a study of T cell changes during pregnancy in multiple sclerosis (dated by TCRdb to between 2018 and 2021). At the level of the whole study: The study looked at changes in the T cell repertoire across pregnancy in women with multiple sclerosis.

Receptors were amplified or captured by the immunoSEQ multiplex PCR assay. What TCRdb holds here is the immuneACCESS table cut down to in-frame rearrangements. Part of the clones is not present; checked against another copy, under half of the missing clones reflect an unresolved V gene, and the others are unexplained. Present in this sample are about 100,000 clones, 85% to 95% of which were seen just once. The ten largest make up about 2.6% of the sample. The CDR3 numbers 16 residues from cysteine through phenylalanine. CDR3 DNA is the only sequence kept; it has 48 bases, read in frame from the first base. Trimming removed 0 bases from V and 0 bases from J, leaving 10 bases between the germline ends. The germline V gene provides CDR1 SGHDT and CDR2 YYEEEE. This clone appeared once. It lacks a known antigen. No base-level quality is on record; no much larger clone is a single base apart.

Specimen: peripheral blood, collected in the first trimester of pregnancy. This clonotype originated in a female donor with multiple sclerosis, enrolled in a pregnancy study. The sequence is built from TRBV5-6 and TRBJ2-1, and possibly TRBD1, on 5 matching bases. The base sequence is TGTGCCAGCAGCTTGGAGGGGATTAGCTCCTACAATGAGCAGTTCTTC. This codes for CASSLEGISSYNEQFF.